One T cell receptor (beta chain) is described in this entry. The antigen it recognizes is unknown. No base qualities exist here, and no much larger clone lies one base off it. In this study, focal radiation therapy paired with CTLA-4 blockade (ipilimumab) was tested in patients who had chemo-refractory metastatic non-small-cell lung cancer. The data originate from a study of radiotherapy plus CTLA-4 blockade in lung cancer (dated by TCRdb to 2016 to 2019). Broadly, across the study: Objective responses occurred in 18% of enrolled patients, and around 29% achieved disease control.

Study-wide conclusions, independent of this receptor: The strongest predictors of response were reported to be early dynamic shifts in blood T cell clones along with a rise in serum interferon-beta following radiation. After treatment with radiotherapy and ipilimumab, TCR clones that originated in tumors expanded in peripheral blood.

The CDR3 holds 13 amino acids from the cysteine to the phenylalanine. The DNA shown is the 39-base CDR3, in frame from base 1. Trimmed from V: 7 bases; trimmed from J: 7 bases; junction bases lacking a gene match: 4. According to the germline V gene, CDR1 reads MDHEN and CDR2 reads SYDVKM. The protocol used for the library was the immunoSEQ multiplex PCR assay. TCRdb limited this immuneACCESS table to in-frame rearrangements with V and J called. A share of clones is missing; checked studies link under half to unresolved V genes, and the rest is unexplained. This sample lists tens of thousands of clones; under 85% were detected once. Roughly 0.82% of the sample is held by the ten biggest clonotypes.

The TCR sequence derives from a human donor with non-small cell lung cancer who had stable disease on radiotherapy plus ipilimumab. The input for sequencing was peripheral blood, taken from a patient treated with radiotherapy plus ipilimumab. The rearranged segments are TRBV28 and TRBJ2-2, with 9 bases aligning to TRBD2. CDR3 sequence: CASTAGGYGELFF. The base sequence is TGTGCCAGCACCGCGGGAGGGTACGGGGAGCTGTTTTTT. The entire variable domain, with the stretches around the CDR3 drawn from the reference TRBV28 and TRBJ2-2 proteins, is DVKVTQSSRYLVKRTGEKVFLECVQDMDHENMFWYRQDPGLGLRLIYFSYDVKMKEKGDIPEGYSVSREKKERFSLILESASTNQTSMYLCASTAGGYGELFFGEGSRLTVL.